This entry concerns a single T cell receptor beta chain. These data are taken from a study of blood T cell repertoires in COVID-19. This CDR3 is 11 amino acids long. Germline lookup yields CDR1 MNHEY and CDR2 SMNVEV (reference sequence). Unmatched junction bases numbered 2, after V lost 8 bases and J lost 5 bases. Under the authors' procedure: Estimated nucleated cell counts came from reference gene primer amplification. Generated by immunoSEQ multiplex PCR, the TCRdb table keeps only in-frame clones and is missing some. V, J and clone size are taken as reported in that table, and D and trimming were inferred from the DNA itself. Among fewer than 60,000 clones, roughly 87% were seen once, and the ten largest hold around a tenth.

The sequenced sample consisted of peripheral blood. This sequence originates from a human donor with acute or convalescent COVID-19. The donor label of this sample is uncertain. The chain carries TRBV27 and TRBJ1-1, with 7 bases matching TRBD1. The CDR3 loop is CASQGETEAFF. The CDR3, as DNA: TGTGCCAGCCAGGGGGAGACTGAAGCTTTCTTT.